This T cell receptor beta chain is from a study of regulatory T cells in long-lasting Graves disease (dated by TCRdb to the early 2020s). Notes on the research overall: To count as having persistent Graves' disease, a patient had to have received antithyroid drug treatment for over 5 years with TSH receptor autoantibodies remaining persistently positive. A total of about 35 samples underwent TCR sequencing, from about 13 patients with persistent Graves' disease and around 20 patients with newly diagnosed Graves' disease. This study used TCR sequencing and RNA sequencing of peripheral blood to compare persistent Graves' disease patients against newly diagnosed Graves' disease patients. The study was conducted in China and was registered as a clinical trial. On average, persistent Graves' disease patients in the clinical cohort had been on antithyroid drugs for around 9.5 years.

This clonotype was found many times. What antigen it recognizes has not been identified. No base quality values were provided; no much bigger clone lies one nucleotide off. The sample's time point, from its label and the paper: persistent/refractory GD, antithyroid drugs over 5 years with positive TRAb. RNA was extracted from PBMCs in TRIzol for both TCR sequencing and RNA sequencing. The diagnosis of Graves' disease was made according to American Thyroid Association guidelines. Patients were recruited from an endocrinology department in Xi'an, China. Each patient gave around 9.2 milliliters of peripheral blood, collected in an EDTA anticoagulant tube. Ficoll Paque Plus density gradient separation was used to isolate PBMCs, and no further T cell sorting was performed. An Agilent 2100 Bioanalyzer and agarose gel were used to check RNA quality, and a NanoDrop 2000 was used to measure RNA concentration.

Broad study findings and their caveats: Preferential use of TRBV28, TRBJ1-2 and TRBJ2-5 was observed in persistent disease, whereas TRBV20-1 and TRBJ2-1 were favored in newly diagnosed disease. Persistent patients shared more public clonotypes among themselves (roughly 2,700) than newly diagnosed patients did (roughly 910). Lower TCR Shannon entropy and fewer highly expanded clones were observed in persistent Graves' disease patients than in newly diagnosed patients, which suggested clonal expansion. The study examined only peripheral blood because the primary lesion, thyroid tissue, could not be accessed. The authors acknowledged the small sample size as a limitation that may reduce accuracy. Sequencing and analysis were restricted to the TCR beta chain.

To prepare the library, multiplex PCR was applied. This sample was sequenced with an Illumina HiSeq 4000. iRepertoire HTBI primers and Arm-PCR amplification of CDR3 regions were used to construct TCR beta libraries. PCR products were gel purified before sequencing. In the original analysis: Gene usage analysis of CDR3 amino acid clonotypes used the approximately 62 TRBV and some 13 TRBJ segments found across samples. COPE and FqMerger were used to merge filtered high-quality paired reads into contigs. BLAST was used to align contigs to the IMGT TRBV, TRBD and TRBJ reference genes, and CDR3 was defined following IMGT. Any clonotype with a frequency above 0.1% was classified as a highly expanded clone. Shannon entropy was used to measure repertoire diversity, and the Gini coefficient was used to measure V-J evenness. A clonotype was considered public if more than one individual shared it. The public reads were reprocessed in TCRdb via fastp at Q25 and MiXCR, keeping in-frame beta chains. CDR3 protein duplicates are merged, each entry listing the most common genes and DNA. What appears here as the V and J calls and clone size reflects TCRdb's work, not the paper's. This sample lists 310,000 or so distinct CDR3 sequences; 20% to 25% were detected once. Roughly three fifths of the sample belongs to the ten largest clones.

The V end loses 0 bases and the J end loses 8 bases, and a stretch of 8 bases separates them. The CDR1 and CDR2 encoded by the germline V gene are SGHTA and FQGNSA. The CDR3 starts with the cysteine, ends with the phenylalanine, and has 14 residues. Only the CDR3 portion is preserved as DNA: 42 bases, with reading frame beginning at the first base. This receptor was identified in a female donor with Graves disease. Material: peripheral blood mononuclear cells (PBMCs), obtained when the disease was refractory, from a patient treated with antithyroid drugs. The sequence is built from TRBV7-2 and TRBJ1-6; a tentative D match to TRBD1 spans 6 bases. The nucleotides are TGTGCCAGCAGCTTAGCGGGGGCGGATTCACCCCTCCACTTT. This codes for CASSLAGADSPLHF.